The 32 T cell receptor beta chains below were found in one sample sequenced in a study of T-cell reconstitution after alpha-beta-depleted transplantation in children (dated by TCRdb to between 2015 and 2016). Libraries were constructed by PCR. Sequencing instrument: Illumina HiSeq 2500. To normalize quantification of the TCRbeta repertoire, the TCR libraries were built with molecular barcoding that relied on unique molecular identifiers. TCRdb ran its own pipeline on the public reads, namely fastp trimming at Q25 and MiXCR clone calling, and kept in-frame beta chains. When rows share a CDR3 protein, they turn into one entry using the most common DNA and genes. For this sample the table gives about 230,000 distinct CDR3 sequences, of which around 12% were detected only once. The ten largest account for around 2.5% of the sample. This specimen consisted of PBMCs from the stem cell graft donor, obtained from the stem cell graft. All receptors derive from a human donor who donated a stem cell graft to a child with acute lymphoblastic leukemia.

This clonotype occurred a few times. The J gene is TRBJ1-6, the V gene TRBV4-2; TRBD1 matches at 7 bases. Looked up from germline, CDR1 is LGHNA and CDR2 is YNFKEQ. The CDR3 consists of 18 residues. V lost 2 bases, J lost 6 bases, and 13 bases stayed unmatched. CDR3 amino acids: CASSQRQGQLVGNSPLHF. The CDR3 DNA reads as TGTGCCAGCAGCCAACGACAGGGACAGTTGGTGGGTAATTCACCCCTCCACTTT.

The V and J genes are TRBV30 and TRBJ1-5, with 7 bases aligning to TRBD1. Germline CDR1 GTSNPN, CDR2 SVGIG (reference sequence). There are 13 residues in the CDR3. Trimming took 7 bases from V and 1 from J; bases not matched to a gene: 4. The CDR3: CASGTESNQPQHF. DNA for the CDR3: TGTGCCTCGGGGACAGAAAGCAATCAGCCCCAGCATTTT.

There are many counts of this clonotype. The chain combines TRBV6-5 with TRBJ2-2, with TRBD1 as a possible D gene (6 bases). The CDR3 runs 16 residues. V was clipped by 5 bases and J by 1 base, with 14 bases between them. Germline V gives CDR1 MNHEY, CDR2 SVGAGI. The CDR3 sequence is CASSRLMTGNTGELFF. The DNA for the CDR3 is TGTGCCAGCAGTAGACTAATGACAGGGAACACCGGGGAGCTGTTTTTT.

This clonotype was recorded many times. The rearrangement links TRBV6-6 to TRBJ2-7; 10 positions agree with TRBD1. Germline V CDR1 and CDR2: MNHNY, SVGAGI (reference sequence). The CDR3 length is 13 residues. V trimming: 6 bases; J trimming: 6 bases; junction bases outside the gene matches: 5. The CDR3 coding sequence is TGTGCCAGCAGCCTGACAGGGGGCCCCGAGCAGTACTTC. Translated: CASSLTGGPEQYF.

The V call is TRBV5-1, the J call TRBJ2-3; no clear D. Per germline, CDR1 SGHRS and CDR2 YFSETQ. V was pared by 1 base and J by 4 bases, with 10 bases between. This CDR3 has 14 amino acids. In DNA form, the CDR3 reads TGCGCCAGCAGCTTGCAACAGAGCGCAGATACGCAGTATTTT. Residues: CASSLQQSADTQYF. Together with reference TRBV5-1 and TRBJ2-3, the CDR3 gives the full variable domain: KAGVTQTPRYLIKTRGQQVTLSCSPISGHRSVSWYQQTPGQGLQFLFEYFSETQRNKGNFPGRFSGRQFSNSRSEMNVSTLELGDSALYLCASSLQQSADTQYFGPGTRLTVL.

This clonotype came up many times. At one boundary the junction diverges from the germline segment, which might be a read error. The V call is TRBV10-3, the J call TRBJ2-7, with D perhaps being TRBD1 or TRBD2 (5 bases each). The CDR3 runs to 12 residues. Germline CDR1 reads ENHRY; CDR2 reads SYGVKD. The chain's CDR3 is CAISDSGTVANF. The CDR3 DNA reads TGTGCCATCAGTGATTCCGGGACCGTGGCAAACTTC.

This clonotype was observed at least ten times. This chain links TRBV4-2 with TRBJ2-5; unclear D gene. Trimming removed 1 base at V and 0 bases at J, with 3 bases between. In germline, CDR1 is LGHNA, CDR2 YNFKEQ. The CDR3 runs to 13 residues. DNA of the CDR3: TGTGCCAGCAGCCAAGGCGACCAAGAGACCCAGTACTTC. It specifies CASSQGDQETQYF.

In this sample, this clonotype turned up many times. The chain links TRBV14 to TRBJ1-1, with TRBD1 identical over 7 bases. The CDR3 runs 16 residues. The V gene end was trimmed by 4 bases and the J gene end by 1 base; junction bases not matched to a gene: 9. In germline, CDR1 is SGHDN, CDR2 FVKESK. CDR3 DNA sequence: TGTGCCAGCAGCCCCCTGCCAGGGGGGCGGAACACTGAAGCTTTCTTT. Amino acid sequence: CASSPLPGGRNTEAFF.

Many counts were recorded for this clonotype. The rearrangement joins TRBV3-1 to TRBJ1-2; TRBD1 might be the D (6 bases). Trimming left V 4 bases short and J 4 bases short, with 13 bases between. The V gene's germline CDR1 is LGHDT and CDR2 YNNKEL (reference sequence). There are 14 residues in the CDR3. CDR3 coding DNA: TGTGCCAGCAGCCCAACAGGGCCGAGCTATGGCTACACCTTC. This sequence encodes CASSPTGPSYGYTF. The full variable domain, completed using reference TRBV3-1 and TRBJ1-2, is DTAVSQTPKYLVTQMGNDKSIKCEQNLGHDTMYWYKQDSKKFLKIMFSYNNKELIINETVPNRFSPKSPDKAHLNLHINSLELGDSAVYFCASSPTGPSYGYTFGSGTRLTVV.

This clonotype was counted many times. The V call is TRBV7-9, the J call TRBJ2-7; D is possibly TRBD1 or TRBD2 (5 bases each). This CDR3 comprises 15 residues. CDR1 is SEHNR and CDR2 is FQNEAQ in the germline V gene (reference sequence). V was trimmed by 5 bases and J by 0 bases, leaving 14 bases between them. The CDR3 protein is CASSGTQGLSYEQYF. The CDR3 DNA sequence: TGTGCCAGCAGCGGGACGCAGGGCCTCTCCTACGAGCAGTACTTC.

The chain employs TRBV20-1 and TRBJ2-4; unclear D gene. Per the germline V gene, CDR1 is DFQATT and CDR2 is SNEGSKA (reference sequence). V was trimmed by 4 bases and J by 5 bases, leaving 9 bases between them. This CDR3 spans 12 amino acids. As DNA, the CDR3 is TGCAGTGCTAAGGCGCACGAAAACATTCAGTACTTC. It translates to CSAKAHENIQYF.

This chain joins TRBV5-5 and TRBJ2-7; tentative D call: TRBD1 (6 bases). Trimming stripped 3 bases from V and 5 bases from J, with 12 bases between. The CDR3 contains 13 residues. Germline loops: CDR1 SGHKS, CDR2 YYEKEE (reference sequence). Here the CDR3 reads CASSSHRDHEQYF. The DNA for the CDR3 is TGTGCCAGCAGCTCCCACAGGGACCACGAGCAGTACTTC. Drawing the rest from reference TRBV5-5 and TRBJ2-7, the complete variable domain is DAGVTQSPTHLIKTRGQQVTLRCSPISGHKSVSWYQQVLGQGPQFIFQYYEKEERGRGNFPDRFSARQFPNYSSELNVNALLLGDSALYLCASSSHRDHEQYFGPGTRLTVT.

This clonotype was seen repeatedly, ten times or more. CDR3 coding DNA: TGTGCCAGCAGTTACTCCTTCAGCTCCTACAATGAGCAGTTCTTC. Translating it yields CASSYSFSSYNEQFF. V usage is TRBV6-5 and J usage is TRBJ2-1; D unresolved. V was clipped by 0 bases and J by 0 bases, with 6 bases between them. Germline V gene lookup returns CDR1 MNHEY and CDR2 SVGAGI. The CDR3 is 15 amino acids.

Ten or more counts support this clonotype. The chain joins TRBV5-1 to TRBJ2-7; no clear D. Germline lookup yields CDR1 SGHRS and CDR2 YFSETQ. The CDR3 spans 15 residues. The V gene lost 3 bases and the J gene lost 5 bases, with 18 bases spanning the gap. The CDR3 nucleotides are TGCGCCAGCAGCTGGATGGACGGACGGCGTAACGAGCAGTACTTC. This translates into CASSWMDGRRNEQYF.

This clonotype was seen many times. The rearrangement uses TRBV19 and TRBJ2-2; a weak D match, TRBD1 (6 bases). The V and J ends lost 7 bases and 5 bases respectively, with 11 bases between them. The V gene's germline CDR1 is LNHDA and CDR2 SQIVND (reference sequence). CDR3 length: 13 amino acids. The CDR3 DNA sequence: TGTGCCAGTAAGCCAGGGGTAACCGGGGAGCTGTTTTTT. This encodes CASKPGVTGELFF.

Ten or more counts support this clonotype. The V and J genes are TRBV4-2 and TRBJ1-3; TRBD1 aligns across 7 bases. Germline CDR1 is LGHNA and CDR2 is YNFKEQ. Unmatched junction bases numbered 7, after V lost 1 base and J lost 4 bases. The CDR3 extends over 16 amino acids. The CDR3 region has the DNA TGTGCCAGCAGCCAAGGGGACAGCTCGGGAGGAAACACCATATATTTT. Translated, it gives CASSQGDSSGGNTIYF.

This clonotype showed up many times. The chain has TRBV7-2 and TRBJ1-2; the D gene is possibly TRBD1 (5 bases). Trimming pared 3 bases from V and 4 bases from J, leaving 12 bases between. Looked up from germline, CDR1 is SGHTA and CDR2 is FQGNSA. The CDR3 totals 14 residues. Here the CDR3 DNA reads TGTGCCAGCAGCTTCGGCAGGGTGGGCTATGGCTACACCTTC. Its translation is CASSFGRVGYGYTF.

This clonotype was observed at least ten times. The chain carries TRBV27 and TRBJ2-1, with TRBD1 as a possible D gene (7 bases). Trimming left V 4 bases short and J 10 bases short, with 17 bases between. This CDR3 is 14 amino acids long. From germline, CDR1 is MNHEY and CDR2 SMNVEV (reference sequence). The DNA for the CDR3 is TGTGCCAGCAGTTCTCTACAGGGGAGGCACGAGCAGTTCTTC. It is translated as CASSSLQGRHEQFF.

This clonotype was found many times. The CDR3 sequence is CASSPRLTSSAYEQYF. CDR3 DNA sequence: TGTGCCAGCAGCCCCCGGCTGACTAGCAGCGCCTACGAGCAGTACTTC. The chain links TRBV7-2 to TRBJ2-7, with 7 positions matching TRBD2. Germline CDR1 and CDR2: SGHTA and FQGNSA. The V gene end was trimmed by 5 bases and the J gene end by 2 bases; junction bases not matched to a gene: 12. The CDR3 consists of 16 residues.

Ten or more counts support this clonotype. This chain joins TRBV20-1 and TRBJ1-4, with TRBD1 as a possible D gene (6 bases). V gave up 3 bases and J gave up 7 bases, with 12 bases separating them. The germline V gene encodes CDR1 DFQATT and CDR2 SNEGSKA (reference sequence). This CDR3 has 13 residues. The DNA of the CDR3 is TGCAGTGCTAGCGGGGGGCTCGGTGAAAAACTGTTTTTT. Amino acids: CSASGGLGEKLFF.

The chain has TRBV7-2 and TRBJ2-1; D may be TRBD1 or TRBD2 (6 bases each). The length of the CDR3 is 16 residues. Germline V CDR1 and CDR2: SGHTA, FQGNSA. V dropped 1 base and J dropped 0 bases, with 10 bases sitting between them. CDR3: CASSLDGGRSYNEQFF. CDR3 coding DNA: TGTGCCAGCAGCTTAGACGGGGGCCGCTCCTACAATGAGCAGTTCTTC.

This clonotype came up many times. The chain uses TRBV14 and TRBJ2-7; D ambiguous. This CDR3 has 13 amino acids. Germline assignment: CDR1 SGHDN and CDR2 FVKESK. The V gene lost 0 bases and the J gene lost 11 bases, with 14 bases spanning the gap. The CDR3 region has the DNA TGTGCCAGCAGCCAAGATATGTCGACACCAAAGTACTTC. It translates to CASSQDMSTPKYF.

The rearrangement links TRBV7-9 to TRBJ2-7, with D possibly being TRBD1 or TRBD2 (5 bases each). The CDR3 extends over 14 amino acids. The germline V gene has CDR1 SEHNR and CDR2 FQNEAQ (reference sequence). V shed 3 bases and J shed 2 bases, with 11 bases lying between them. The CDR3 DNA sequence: TGTGCCAGCAGCTTTAGTACGGGACCCTACGAGCAGTACTTC. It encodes CASSFSTGPYEQYF. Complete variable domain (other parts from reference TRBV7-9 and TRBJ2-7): DTGVSQNPRHKITKRGQNVTFRCDPISEHNRLYWYRQTLGQGPEFLTYFQNEAQLEKSRLLSDRFSAERPKGSFSTLEIQRTEQGDSAMYLCASSFSTGPYEQYFGPGTRLTVT.

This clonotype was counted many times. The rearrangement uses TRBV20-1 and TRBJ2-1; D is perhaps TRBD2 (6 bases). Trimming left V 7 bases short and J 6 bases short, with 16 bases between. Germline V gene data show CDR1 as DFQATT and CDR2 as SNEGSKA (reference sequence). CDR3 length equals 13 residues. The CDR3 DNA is TGCAGTGGGCTTATCGGGGGTTCCAATGAGCAGTTCTTC. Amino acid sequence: CSGLIGGSNEQFF.

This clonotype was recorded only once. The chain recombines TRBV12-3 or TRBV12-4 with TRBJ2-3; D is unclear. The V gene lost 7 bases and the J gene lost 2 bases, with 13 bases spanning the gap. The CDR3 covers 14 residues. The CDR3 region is CASTLNWPTDTQYF. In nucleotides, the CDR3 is TGTGCCAGCACCCTAAACTGGCCCACAGATACGCAGTATTTT.

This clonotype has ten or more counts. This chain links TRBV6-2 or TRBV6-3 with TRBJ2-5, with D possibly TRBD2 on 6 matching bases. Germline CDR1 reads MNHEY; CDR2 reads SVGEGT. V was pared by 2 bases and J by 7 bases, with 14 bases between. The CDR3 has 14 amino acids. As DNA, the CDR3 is TGTGCCAGCAGTTACGATTCTGCGGGGACGACCCAGTACTTC. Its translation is CASSYDSAGTTQYF.

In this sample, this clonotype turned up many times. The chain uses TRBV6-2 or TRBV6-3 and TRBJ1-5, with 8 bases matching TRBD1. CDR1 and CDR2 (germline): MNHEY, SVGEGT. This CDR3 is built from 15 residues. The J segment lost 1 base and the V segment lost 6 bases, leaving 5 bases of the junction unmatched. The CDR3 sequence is CASRQGGVSNQPQHF. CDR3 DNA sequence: TGTGCCAGCAGACAGGGGGGAGTCAGCAATCAGCCCCAGCATTTT.

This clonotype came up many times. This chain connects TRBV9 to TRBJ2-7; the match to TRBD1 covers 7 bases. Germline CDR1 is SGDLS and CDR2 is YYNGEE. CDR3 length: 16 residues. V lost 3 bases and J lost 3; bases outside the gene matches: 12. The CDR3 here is CASSGSQAGGIYEQYF. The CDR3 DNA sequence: TGTGCCAGCAGCGGGAGCCAGGCAGGGGGAATCTACGAGCAGTACTTC. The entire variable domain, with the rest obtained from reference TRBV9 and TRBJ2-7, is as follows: DSGVTQTPKHLITATGQRVTLRCSPRSGDLSVYWYQQSLDQGLQFLIQYYNGEERAKGNILERFSAQQFPDLHSELNLSSLELGDSALYFCASSGSQAGGIYEQYFGPGTRLTVT.

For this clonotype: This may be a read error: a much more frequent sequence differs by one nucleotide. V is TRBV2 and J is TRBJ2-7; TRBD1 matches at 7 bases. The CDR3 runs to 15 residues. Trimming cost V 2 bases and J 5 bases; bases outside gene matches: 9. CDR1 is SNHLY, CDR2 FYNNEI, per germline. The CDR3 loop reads CASSEKGQTTHEQYF. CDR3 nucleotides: TGTGCCAGCAGTGAAAAGGGACAGACCACTCACGAGCAGTACTTC.

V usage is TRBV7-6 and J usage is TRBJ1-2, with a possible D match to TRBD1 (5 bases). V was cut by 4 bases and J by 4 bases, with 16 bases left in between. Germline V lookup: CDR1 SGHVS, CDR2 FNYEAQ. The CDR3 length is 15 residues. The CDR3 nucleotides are TGTGCCAGCAGCTCCCGACAGAGTTGGACCTATGGCTACACCTTC. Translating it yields CASSSRQSWTYGYTF. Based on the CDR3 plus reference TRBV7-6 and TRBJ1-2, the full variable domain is GAGVSQSPRYKVTKRGQDVALRCDPISGHVSLYWYRQALGQGPEFLTYFNYEAQQDKSGLPNDRFSAERPEGSISTLTIQRTEQRDSAMYRCASSSRQSWTYGYTFGSGTRLTVV.

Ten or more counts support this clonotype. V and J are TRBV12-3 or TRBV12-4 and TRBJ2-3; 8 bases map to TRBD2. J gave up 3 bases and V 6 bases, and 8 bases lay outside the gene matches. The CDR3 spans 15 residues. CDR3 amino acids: CASRVSGGGTDTQYF. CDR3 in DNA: TGTGCCAGCAGGGTGTCCGGGGGGGGGACAGATACGCAGTATTTT.

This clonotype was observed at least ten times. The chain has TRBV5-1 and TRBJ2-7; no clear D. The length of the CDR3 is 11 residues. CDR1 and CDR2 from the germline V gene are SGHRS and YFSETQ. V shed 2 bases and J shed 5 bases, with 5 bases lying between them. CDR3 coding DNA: TGCGCCAGCAGCTTCAAGAACGAGCAGTACTTC. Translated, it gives CASSFKNEQYF.